Listed below are T cell receptor beta chains from one sample, sequenced in a study of cytomegalovirus exposure and HLA in healthy donors. Generated by immunoSEQ multiplex PCR, the TCRdb table keeps only in-frame clones and is missing some. Among roughly 220,000 clones, around nine tenths were seen once, and the ten largest hold roughly 1%. The sequencing sample was made of PBMCs. The source is a young woman in good health and CMV-seronegative. The CDR3 runs from the conserved cysteine through the conserved F or W. D genes are given only for firm matches. Only part of the rows carry a size: once, few, many, or a class if the clone is expanded.

j_call v_call clone_size d_call cdr3_aa cdr3_nt
TRBJ2-7 TRBV11-2 once TRBD1 CASSLGTVVSYEQYF TGTGCCAGCAGCCTCGGGACAGTGGTCTCCTACGAGCAGTACTTC
TRBJ1-1 TRBV5-4 . . CASSPTAGVKNTEAFF TGTGCCAGCAGCCCGACTGCAGGGGTTAAGAACACTGAAGCTTTCTTT
TRBJ1-6 TRBV7-9 . TRBD1 CASSYRGDASPLHF TGTGCCAGCAGTTACAGGGGAGACGCTTCACCCCTCCACTTT
TRBJ2-7 TRBV28 . TRBD1 CASSSLGQPHEQYF TGTGCCAGCAGCAGTTTGGGACAGCCCCACGAGCAGTACTTC
TRBJ1-1 TRBV30 . . CAWSQGGTEAFF TGTGCCTGGAGTCAAGGGGGCACTGAAGCTTTCTTT
TRBJ1-2 TRBV5-6 . . CASSQGYGYTF TGTGCCAGCAGCCAGGGGTATGGCTACACCTTC
TRBJ2-5 TRBV5-8 . . CASTSARQETQYF TGTGCCAGCACCTCGGCCAGGCAAGAGACCCAGTACTTC
TRBJ1-2 TRBV10-3 . . CAITYYRDSPSGYTF TGTGCCATCACCTATTACCGAGACAGTCCGAGCGGCTACACCTTC
TRBJ1-1 TRBV6-1 . . CASRIKTGTTEAFF TGTGCCAGCAGGATTAAGACCGGGACAACCGAAGCTTTCTTT
TRBJ2-1 TRBV7-9 . TRBD2 CASSPPLREGNEQFF TGTGCCAGCAGCCCCCCCTTGCGGGAGGGCAATGAGCAGTTCTTC
TRBJ1-1 TRBV30 few . CAWMGGQDTEAFF TGTGCCTGGATGGGGGGGCAGGACACTGAAGCTTTCTTT
TRBJ2-7 TRBV28 once TRBD1 CASRGQGATYEQYF TGTGCCAGCAGGGGACAGGGGGCGACCTACGAGCAGTACTTC